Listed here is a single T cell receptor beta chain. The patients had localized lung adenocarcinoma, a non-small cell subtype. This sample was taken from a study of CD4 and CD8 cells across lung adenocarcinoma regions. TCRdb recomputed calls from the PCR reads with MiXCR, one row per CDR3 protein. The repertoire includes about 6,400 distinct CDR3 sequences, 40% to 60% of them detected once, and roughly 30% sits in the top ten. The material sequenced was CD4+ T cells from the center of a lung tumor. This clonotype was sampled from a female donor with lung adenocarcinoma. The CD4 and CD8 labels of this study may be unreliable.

The CDR3 is CASSYTRPTGIGSTDTQYF. The CDR3 region has the DNA TGTGCCAGCAGTTATACCAGACCGACAGGGATAGGGAGCACAGATACGCAGTATTTT. This chain connects TRBV6-5 to TRBJ2-3; 7 positions agree with TRBD1. CDR1 MNHEY and CDR2 SVGAGI come from the germline V gene. This CDR3 is 19 amino acids long. V was clipped by 3 bases and J by 0 bases; unmatched bases: 15.